This T cell receptor (beta chain) is drawn from a study of low-dose radiotherapy and immunotherapy resistance in tumors. Background on the study: Intravenously given cyclophosphamide 200 mg/m2 followed a two-week schedule that placed each dose one day before radiation and immunotherapy.

Germline V gives CDR1 ENHRY, CDR2 SYGVKD. Trimming shortened V by 3 bases and J by 2 bases, and 4 bases separated the two germline ends. There are 12 residues in the CDR3. This clonotype appeared a few times. TRAV- and TRBV-specific primers primed first-strand cDNA, covering alpha and beta chains. TCR amplification ran roughly 20 PCR cycles using constant-region and V-primer adapter primers. Following isolation, mRNA was amplified via in vitro transcription. From the reads, TCRdb called clonotypes with MiXCR, one entry per CDR3 protein. The sample has about 97,000 distinct CDR3 sequences, around 20% seen once; the top ten hold over 4%. Time point given: after trial treatment. Treatment reported: LDRT plus nivolumab, ipilimumab, low-dose cyclophosphamide and aspirin (RACIN trial).

Sample: PBMCs, taken after low-dose radiotherapy plus immunotherapy. The receptor was derived from a male donor with prostate cancer. The genes are TRBV10-3 and TRBJ1-1; the D is unclear. CDR3: CAISDFNTEAFF. The CDR3 bases are TGTGCCATCAGTGACTTTAACACTGAAGCTTTCTTT.